The present T cell receptor (beta chain) was sequenced within a study of memory CD4+ T cells and cytomegalovirus serostatus. Sequencing used immunoSEQ multiplex PCR; TCRdb keeps in-frame clones, though not all of them. The sample yields about 57,000 clones, under 80% seen once. Germline loops: CDR1 SGHRS, CDR2 YFSETQ. V shed 0 bases and J shed 2 bases, with 14 bases lying between them. This CDR3 region has 16 residues. Single viable CD3+CD4+CD8-CD45RO+ cells were sorted as the memory CD4+ T cells. This receptor was obtained from an adult in good health and CMV-seronegative. Input material: memory CD4+ T cells from blood. V usage is TRBV5-1 and J usage is TRBJ2-5, with D possibly being TRBD2 (6 bases). The CDR3 DNA sequence: TGCGCCAGCAGCTTGGGGGCTAGCGCGAATCAAGAGACCCAGTACTTC. As protein: CASSLGASANQETQYF. The whole variable domain, remainder taken from reference TRBV5-1 and TRBJ2-5, is KAGVTQTPRYLIKTRGQQVTLSCSPISGHRSVSWYQQTPGQGLQFLFEYFSETQRNKGNFPGRFSGRQFSNSRSEMNVSTLELGDSALYLCASSLGASANQETQYFGPGTRLLVL.